These 30 T cell receptor beta chains originate from one sample sequenced in a study of CXCR3-negative and CXCR3-positive naive CD8 T cells. UMI-labeled 5' RACE yielded the TRB cDNA libraries. TCRdb reprocessed the 5' RACE reads, with one entry per CDR3 protein and no DNA. There are some 67,000 distinct CDR3 sequences in the sample, with roughly 1.5% held by the top ten. Sequencing input: naive CXCR3- CD8+ T cells from blood. The subset denotes: CD45RO-CCR7+CD27+CD95- naive CD8+ T cells lacking CXCR3 (TNR3-). The receptors stem from a human donor in good health. Some clones in this sample may be carry-over from other donors' samples.

V usage is TRBV19 and J usage is TRBJ1-1. Germline V gene lookup returns CDR1 LNHDA and CDR2 SQIVND (reference sequence). The CDR3 covers 12 residues. CDR3 protein: CASSLHGTEAFF.

The chain employs TRBV11-2 and TRBJ2-5; TCRdb proposes TRBD1, but this gene call is untestable without DNA. The CDR3 covers 16 residues. Germline V gene sequence: CDR1 SGHAT, CDR2 FQNNGV. The CDR3 here is CASADPQGPPQETQYF.

The chain is built from TRBV30 and TRBJ1-6. CDR3 length: 12 residues. CDR1 GTSNPN and CDR2 SVGIG come from the germline V gene (reference sequence). CDR3: CFGCSYNSPLHF.

The genes are TRBV14 and TRBJ2-5; the D gene TCRdb calls, TRBD2, cannot be checked with no DNA. The CDR3 extends over 17 amino acids. CDR1 is SGHDN, CDR2 FVKESK, per germline. CDR3 sequence: CASSLRTSLDAWGTQYF.

This sequence joins TRBV5-4 and TRBJ1-6; TCRdb names TRBD1, which stays unverified in the absence of DNA. Germline V gene lookup returns CDR1 SGHNT and CDR2 YYREEE (reference sequence). This CDR3 comprises 18 residues. CDR3 in amino acids: CASSVGRGGLSYNSPLHF.

The rearrangement links TRBV20-1 to TRBJ1-1. Germline values: CDR1 DFQATT, CDR2 SNEGSKA (reference sequence). This CDR3 spans 14 amino acids. The CDR3 region is CSAREDLLGTEAFF.

V gene TRBV28 combines with J gene TRBJ2-7; the TCRdb call, TRBD1, lacks DNA for checking. The CDR3 runs 14 residues. Per the germline V gene, CDR1 is MDHEN and CDR2 is SYDVKM. CDR3 amino acids: CASSSLDRTYEQYF.

The rearrangement links TRBV7-6 to TRBJ2-7; without DNA, the TCRdb call of TRBD2 cannot be checked. CDR1 and CDR2 from the germline V gene are SGHVS and FNYEAQ. This CDR3 is built from 15 residues. This CDR3 is CASSLPAGGTYEQYF.

The genes are TRBV29-1 and TRBJ2-1; as DNA is missing, the TRBD1 call by TCRdb cannot be tested. The CDR3 has 14 residues. Germline V gene lookup returns CDR1 SQVTM and CDR2 ANQGSEA. The CDR3 sequence is CSVLGPDSSYEQYF.

The chain carries TRBV20-1 and TRBJ2-1; TCRdb selects TRBD1, and the lack of DNA leaves this call unchecked. Germline CDR1 is DFQATT and CDR2 is SNEGSKA (reference sequence). The CDR3 covers 14 residues. CDR3 region: CSARGVGQMNEQFF.

The chain couples TRBV21-1 to TRBJ2-7; the TRBD1 assignment by TCRdb is unverifiable without DNA. TRBV21-1 is a listed pseudogene. The CDR3 contains 15 residues. CDR3 region: CASSKETPGSYEQYF.

The CDR3 loop is CASSSIREGINQPQHF. The chain links TRBV28 to TRBJ1-5; TCRdb reports TRBD1, a call that lacks DNA to check it against. Germline V CDR1 and CDR2: MDHEN, SYDVKM. The CDR3 is made up of 16 amino acids.

The V call is TRBV29-1, the J call TRBJ1-4; checking the TCRdb D call of TRBD1 is not possible without DNA. Germline-derived CDR1 and CDR2 are SQVTM and ANQGSEA. The CDR3 covers 14 residues. CDR3 residues: CSVNGFGDNEKLFF. Supplemented by reference TRBV29-1 and TRBJ1-4, the full variable domain reads SAVISQKPSRDICQRGTSLTIQCQVDSQVTMMFWYRQQPGQSLTLIATANQGSEATYESGFVIDKFPISRPNLTFSTLTVSNMSPEDSSIYLCSVNGFGDNEKLFFGSGTQLSVL.

This sequence joins TRBV7-6 and TRBJ2-1; checking the TCRdb D call of TRBD2 is not possible without DNA. The length of the CDR3 is 16 residues. Germline CDR1 SGHVS, CDR2 FNYEAQ. The chain's CDR3 is CASSSIAGGSYNEQFF.

This chain joins TRBV9 and TRBJ1-2; lacking DNA, the TRBD1 call made by TCRdb goes unchecked. Germline assignment: CDR1 SGDLS and CDR2 YYNGEE. The CDR3 sequence is 15 residues long. CDR3 region: CASSAGTGTPSGYTF.

The chain uses TRBV28 and TRBJ2-5; TCRdb gives TRBD1 as the D gene, but with no DNA this cannot be confirmed. The germline V gene has CDR1 MDHEN and CDR2 SYDVKM. This CDR3 contains 15 residues. CDR3 residues: CASSLTRARRETQYF.

This sequence joins TRBV6-2 or TRBV6-3 and TRBJ2-7. The germline V gene encodes CDR1 MNHEY and CDR2 SVGEGT. CDR3 size: 14 residues. The CDR3 is CASSYSKAAREQYF.

This chain joins TRBV6-5 and TRBJ2-3; as DNA is missing, the TRBD2 call by TCRdb cannot be tested. Germline CDR1 MNHEY, CDR2 SVGAGI. This CDR3 region has 14 residues. The CDR3 protein is CASTMAGGLDTHYF.

The chain carries TRBV6-6 and TRBJ1-1. In germline, CDR1 is MNHNY, CDR2 SVGAGI (reference sequence). The CDR3 covers 12 residues. The CDR3 sequence is CASSGQGPEAFF.

The CDR3 sequence: CSVVGSNTEAFF. The rearrangement joins TRBV29-1 to TRBJ1-1. There are 12 residues in the CDR3. Germline assignment: CDR1 SQVTM and CDR2 ANQGSEA.

The gene calls are TRBV7-9 and TRBJ2-7. The CDR3 consists of 13 residues. Germline loops: CDR1 SEHNR, CDR2 FQNEAQ (reference sequence). CDR3 in amino acids: CAVGEVGSYEQYF. The full variable domain, in which reference TRBV7-9 and TRBJ2-7 provide the parts outside the CDR3, is DTGVSQNPRHKITKRGQNVTFRCDPISEHNRLYWYRQTLGQGPEFLTYFQNEAQLEKSRLLSDRFSAERPKGSFSTLEIQRTEQGDSAMYLCAVGEVGSYEQYFGPGTRLTVT.

The chain uses TRBV27 and TRBJ2-7; the TCRdb D gene call, TRBD1, has no DNA to confirm it. The CDR3 length is 15 residues. Germline lookup yields CDR1 MNHEY and CDR2 SMNVEV (reference sequence). CDR3 sequence reads: CASSPRTGEPYEQYF.

This CDR3 reads CSVADRLANYGYTF. V gene TRBV29-1 combines with J gene TRBJ1-2. The CDR3 covers 14 residues. Germline V gene sequence: CDR1 SQVTM, CDR2 ANQGSEA.

The chain couples TRBV11-3 to TRBJ1-1. The CDR3 length is 12 residues. CDR1 and CDR2 from the germline V gene are SGHNT and YENEEA. CDR3 region: CASSLAYTEAFF.

The genes are TRBV7-6 and TRBJ2-2; there is no DNA to check the TCRdb D call of TRBD1. Germline values: CDR1 SGHVS, CDR2 FNYEAQ. The length of the CDR3 is 14 residues. The CDR3 reads CASSSRTHTGELFF.

V gene TRBV13 combines with J gene TRBJ2-5. The CDR3 has 16 residues. Germline V gene sequence: CDR1 PRHDT, CDR2 FYEKMQ (reference sequence). The CDR3 loop reads CASSNQNTPFGETQYF.

The gene calls are TRBV29-1 and TRBJ2-7. Germline V lookup: CDR1 SQVTM, CDR2 ANQGSEA. CDR3 length equals 12 residues. The CDR3 sequence: CSVVLPFYEQYF.

The chain carries TRBV29-1 and TRBJ2-7. The length of the CDR3 is 13 residues. Germline V lookup: CDR1 SQVTM, CDR2 ANQGSEA. The chain's CDR3 is CSVAGRSTYEQYF.

The rearrangement links TRBV28 to TRBJ2-1; checking the TCRdb D call of TRBD2 is not possible without DNA. The CDR3 has 15 residues. CDR1 and CDR2 (germline): MDHEN, SYDVKM. The chain's CDR3 is CASSFFPAGGNEQFF.

The chain uses TRBV5-1 and TRBJ2-2. In germline, CDR1 is SGHRS, CDR2 YFSETQ. This CDR3 is 15 amino acids long. The CDR3 is CASSLLGANTGELFF.